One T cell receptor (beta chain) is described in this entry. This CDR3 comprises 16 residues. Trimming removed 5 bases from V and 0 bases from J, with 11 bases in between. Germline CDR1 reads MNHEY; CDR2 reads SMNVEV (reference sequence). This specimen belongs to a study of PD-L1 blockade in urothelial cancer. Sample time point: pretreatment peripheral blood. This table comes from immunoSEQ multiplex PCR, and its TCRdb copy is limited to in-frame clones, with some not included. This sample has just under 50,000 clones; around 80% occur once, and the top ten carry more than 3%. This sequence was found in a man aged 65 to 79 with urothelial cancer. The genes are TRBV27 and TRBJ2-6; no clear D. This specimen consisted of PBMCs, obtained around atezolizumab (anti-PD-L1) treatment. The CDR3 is CASSPNYYSGANVLTF. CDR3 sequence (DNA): TGTGCCAGCAGTCCGAACTATTACTCTGGGGCCAACGTCCTGACTTTC.